This record looks at one T cell receptor (beta chain) sequence and its context. This sample is part of a study of blood T cell repertoires in COVID-19. The protocol was immunoSEQ multiplex PCR, while the TCRdb copy is restricted to in-frame clones and leaves out a portion. The table lists 110,000 to 150,000 clones, approximately 90% of them singletons. The CDR3 consists of 14 residues. Germline V lookup: CDR1 LGHDT, CDR2 YNNKEL (reference sequence). J was trimmed by 6 bases and V by 1 base; bases with no gene match: 3. This TCR was sampled from an elderly woman with acute or convalescent COVID-19. V usage is TRBV3-1 (or the pseudogene TRBV3-2) and J usage is TRBJ1-1, with 9 bases lining up with TRBD1. Sequenced input: peripheral blood. CDR3 region: CASSQAWTGAEAFF. The CDR3 DNA reads as TGTGCCAGCAGCCAAGCTTGGACAGGGGCTGAAGCTTTCTTT.